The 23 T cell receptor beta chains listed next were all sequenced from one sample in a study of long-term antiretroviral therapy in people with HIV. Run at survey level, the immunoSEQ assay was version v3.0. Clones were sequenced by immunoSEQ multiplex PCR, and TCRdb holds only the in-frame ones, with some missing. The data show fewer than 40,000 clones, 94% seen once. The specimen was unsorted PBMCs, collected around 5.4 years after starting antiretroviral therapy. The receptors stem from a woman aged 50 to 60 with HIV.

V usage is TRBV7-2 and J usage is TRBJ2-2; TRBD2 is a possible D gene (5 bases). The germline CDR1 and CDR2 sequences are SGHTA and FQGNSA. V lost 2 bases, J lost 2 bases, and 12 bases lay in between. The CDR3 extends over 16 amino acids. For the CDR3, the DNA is TGTGCCAGCAGCTTACGAATCGGGGAAAACACCGGGGAGCTGTTTTTT. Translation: CASSLRIGENTGELFF.

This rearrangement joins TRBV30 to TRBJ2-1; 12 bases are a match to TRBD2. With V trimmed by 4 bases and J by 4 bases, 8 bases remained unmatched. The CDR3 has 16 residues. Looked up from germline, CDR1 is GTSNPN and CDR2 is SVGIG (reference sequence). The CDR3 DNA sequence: TGTGCCTGGAACAGGTGGACTAGCGGGGAGTACAATGAGCAGTTCTTC. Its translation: CAWNRWTSGEYNEQFF.

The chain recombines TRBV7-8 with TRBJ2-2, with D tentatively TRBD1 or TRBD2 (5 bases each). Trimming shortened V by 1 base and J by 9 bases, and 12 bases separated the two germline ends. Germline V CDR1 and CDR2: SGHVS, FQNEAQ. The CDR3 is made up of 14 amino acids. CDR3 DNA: TGTGCCAGCAGCTTAGATGAGGGGATGCGGGAGCTGTTTTTT. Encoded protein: CASSLDEGMRELFF.

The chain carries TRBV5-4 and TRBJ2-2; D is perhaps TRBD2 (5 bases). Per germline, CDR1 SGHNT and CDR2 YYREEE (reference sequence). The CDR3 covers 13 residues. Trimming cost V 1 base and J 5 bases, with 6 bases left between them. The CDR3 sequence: CASSLTGTGELFF. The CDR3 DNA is TGTGCCAGCAGCTTGACGGGGACCGGGGAGCTGTTTTTT.

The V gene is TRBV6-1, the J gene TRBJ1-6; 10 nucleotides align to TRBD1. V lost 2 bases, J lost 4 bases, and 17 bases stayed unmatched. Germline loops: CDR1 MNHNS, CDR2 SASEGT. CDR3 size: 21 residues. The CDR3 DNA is TGTGCCAGCAGTGAACGCCGCCGGGACAGGGGCCTTCCTCTTTATAATTCACCCCTCCACTTT. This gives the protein CASSERRRDRGLPLYNSPLHF.

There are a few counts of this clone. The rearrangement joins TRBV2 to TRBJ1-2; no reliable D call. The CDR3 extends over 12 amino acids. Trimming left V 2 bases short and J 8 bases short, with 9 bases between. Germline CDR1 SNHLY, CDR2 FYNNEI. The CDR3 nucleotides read TGTGCCAGCAGTGAATCGGGGAAGGGCTACACCTTC. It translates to CASSESGKGYTF.

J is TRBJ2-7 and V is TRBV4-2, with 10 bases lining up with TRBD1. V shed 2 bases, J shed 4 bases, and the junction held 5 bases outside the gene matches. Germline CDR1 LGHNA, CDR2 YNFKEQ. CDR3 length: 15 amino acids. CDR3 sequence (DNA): TGTGCCAGCAGCCAACAGACAGGGGGCGCGTACGAGCAGTACTTC. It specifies CASSQQTGGAYEQYF.

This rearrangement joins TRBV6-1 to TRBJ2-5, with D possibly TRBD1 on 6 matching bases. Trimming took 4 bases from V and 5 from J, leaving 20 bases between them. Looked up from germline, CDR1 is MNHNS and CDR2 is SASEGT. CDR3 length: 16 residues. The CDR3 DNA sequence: TGTGCCAGCAGTGCGAGCAGGGGCCTAATAAGGGAGACCCAGTACTTC. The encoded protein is CASSASRGLIRETQYF.

The CDR3 loop is CASSPQRGGLEQYF. The CDR3 DNA sequence: TGTGCCAGCTCACCACAGCGGGGGGGCCTCGAGCAGTACTTC. This chain links TRBV18 with TRBJ2-7, with TRBD2 matching 10 bases. Germline loops: CDR1 KGHSH, CDR2 LQKENI. V was pared by 1 base and J by 6 bases, with 3 bases of the junction left unmatched. This CDR3 has 14 amino acids. Combining the CDR3 with reference TRBV18 and TRBJ2-7 gives the whole variable domain NAGVMQNPRHLVRRRGQEARLRCSPMKGHSHVYWYRQLPEEGLKFMVYLQKENIIDESGMPKERFSAEFPKEGPSILRIQQVVRGDSAAYFCASSPQRGGLEQYFGPGTRLTVT.

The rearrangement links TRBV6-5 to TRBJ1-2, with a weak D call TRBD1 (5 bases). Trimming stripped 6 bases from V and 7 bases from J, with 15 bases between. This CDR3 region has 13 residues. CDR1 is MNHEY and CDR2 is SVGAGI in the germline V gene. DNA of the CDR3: TGTGCCAGCAGGAAGGGGTGGACGGGTGGCTACACCTTC. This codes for CASRKGWTGGYTF.

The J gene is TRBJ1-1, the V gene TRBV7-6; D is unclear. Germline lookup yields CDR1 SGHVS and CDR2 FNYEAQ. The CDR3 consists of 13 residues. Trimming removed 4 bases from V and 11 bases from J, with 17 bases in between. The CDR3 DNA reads TGTGCCAGCAGCTCGTACCGGGAGAACGCGGCTTTCTTT. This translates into CASSSYRENAAFF.

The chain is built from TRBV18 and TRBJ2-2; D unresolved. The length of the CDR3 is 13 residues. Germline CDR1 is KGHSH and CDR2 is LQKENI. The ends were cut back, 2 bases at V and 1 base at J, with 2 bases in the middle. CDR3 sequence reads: CASSPGNTGELFF. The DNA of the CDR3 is TGTGCCAGCTCACCAGGGAACACCGGGGAGCTGTTTTTT.

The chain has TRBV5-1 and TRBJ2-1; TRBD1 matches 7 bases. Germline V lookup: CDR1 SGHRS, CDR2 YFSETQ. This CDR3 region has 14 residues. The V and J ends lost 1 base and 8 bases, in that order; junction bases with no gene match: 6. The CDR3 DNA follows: TGCGCCAGCAGCTTGTCAGGGGGAAAGGATGAGCAGTTCTTC. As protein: CASSLSGGKDEQFF.

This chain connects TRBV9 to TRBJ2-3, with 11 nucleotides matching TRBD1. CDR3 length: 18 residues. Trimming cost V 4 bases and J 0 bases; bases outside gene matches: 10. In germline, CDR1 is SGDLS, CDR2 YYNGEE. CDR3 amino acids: CASSLGQGAPSSTDTQYF. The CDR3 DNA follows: TGTGCCAGCAGCCTAGGACAGGGGGCTCCCTCTAGCACAGATACGCAGTATTTT.

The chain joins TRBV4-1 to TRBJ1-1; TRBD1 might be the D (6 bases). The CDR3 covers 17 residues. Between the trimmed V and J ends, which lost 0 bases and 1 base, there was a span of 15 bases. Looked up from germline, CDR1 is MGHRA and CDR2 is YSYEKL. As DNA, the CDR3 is TGCGCCAGCAGCCAAGAGGGTGGGGGGCTAAGGAACACTGAAGCTTTCTTT. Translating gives CASSQEGGGLRNTEAFF.

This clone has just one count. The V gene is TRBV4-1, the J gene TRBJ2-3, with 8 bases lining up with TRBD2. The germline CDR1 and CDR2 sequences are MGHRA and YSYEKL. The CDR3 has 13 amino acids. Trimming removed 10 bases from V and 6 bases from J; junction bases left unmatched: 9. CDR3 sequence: CATSAGELDTQYF. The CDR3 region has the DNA TGCGCCACGTCAGCGGGGGAGTTGGATACGCAGTATTTT.

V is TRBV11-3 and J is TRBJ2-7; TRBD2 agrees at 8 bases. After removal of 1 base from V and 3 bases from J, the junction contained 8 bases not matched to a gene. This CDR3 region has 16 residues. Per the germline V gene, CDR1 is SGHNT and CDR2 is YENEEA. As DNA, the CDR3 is TGTGCCAGCAGCTTAGGCCCGGGGGGGGCCGGCTACGAGCAGTACTTC. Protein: CASSLGPGGAGYEQYF.

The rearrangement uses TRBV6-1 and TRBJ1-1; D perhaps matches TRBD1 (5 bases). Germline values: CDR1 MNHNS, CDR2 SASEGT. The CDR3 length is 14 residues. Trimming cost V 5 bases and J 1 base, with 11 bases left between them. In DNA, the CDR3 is TGTGCCAGCAGTCTGGGACTGGGGAACACTGAAGCTTTCTTT. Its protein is CASSLGLGNTEAFF.

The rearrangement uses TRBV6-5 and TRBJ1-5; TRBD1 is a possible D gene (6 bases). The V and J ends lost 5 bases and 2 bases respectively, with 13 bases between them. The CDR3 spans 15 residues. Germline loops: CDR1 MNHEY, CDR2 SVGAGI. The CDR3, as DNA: TGTGCCAGCAGTGCGGACAGCATTGGCAATCAGCCCCAGCATTTT. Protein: CASSADSIGNQPQHF.

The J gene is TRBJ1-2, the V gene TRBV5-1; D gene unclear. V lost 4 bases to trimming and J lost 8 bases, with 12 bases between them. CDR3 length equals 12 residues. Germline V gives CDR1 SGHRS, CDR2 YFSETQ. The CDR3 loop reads CASSPGSSGYTF. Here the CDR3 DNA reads TGCGCCAGCAGCCCAGGATCTAGCGGCTACACCTTC.

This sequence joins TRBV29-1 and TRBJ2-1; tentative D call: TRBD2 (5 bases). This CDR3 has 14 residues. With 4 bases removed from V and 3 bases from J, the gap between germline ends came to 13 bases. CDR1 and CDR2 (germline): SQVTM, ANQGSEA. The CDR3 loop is CSVAPWSGYNEQFF. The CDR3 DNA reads TGCAGCGTTGCCCCCTGGAGCGGCTACAATGAGCAGTTCTTC.

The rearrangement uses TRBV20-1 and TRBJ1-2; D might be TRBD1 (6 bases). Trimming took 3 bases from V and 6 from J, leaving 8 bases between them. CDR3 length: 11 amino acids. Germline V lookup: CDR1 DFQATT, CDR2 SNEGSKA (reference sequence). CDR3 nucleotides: TGCAGTGCTAGGGCAGGGGATGGCTACACCTTC. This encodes CSARAGDGYTF.

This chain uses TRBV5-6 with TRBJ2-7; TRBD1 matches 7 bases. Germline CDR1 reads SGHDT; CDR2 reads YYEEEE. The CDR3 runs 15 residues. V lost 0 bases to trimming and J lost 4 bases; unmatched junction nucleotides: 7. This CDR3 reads CASSLGGQFFYEQYF. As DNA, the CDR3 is TGTGCCAGCAGCTTGGGGGGACAGTTTTTTTACGAGCAGTACTTC.